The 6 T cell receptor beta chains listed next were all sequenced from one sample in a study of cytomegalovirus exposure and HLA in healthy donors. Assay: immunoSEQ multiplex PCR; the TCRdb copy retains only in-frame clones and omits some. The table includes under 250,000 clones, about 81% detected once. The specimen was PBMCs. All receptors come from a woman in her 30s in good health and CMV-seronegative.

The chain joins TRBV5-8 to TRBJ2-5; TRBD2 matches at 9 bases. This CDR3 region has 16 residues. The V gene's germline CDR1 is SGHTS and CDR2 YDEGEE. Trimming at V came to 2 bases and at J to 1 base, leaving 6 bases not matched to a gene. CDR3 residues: CASSLGIAGAQETQYF. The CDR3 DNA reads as TGTGCCAGCAGCTTAGGAATAGCGGGGGCCCAAGAGACCCAGTACTTC.

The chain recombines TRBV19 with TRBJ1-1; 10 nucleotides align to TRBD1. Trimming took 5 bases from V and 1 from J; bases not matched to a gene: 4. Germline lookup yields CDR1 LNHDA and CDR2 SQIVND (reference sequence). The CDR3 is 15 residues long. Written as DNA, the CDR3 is TGTGCCAGTAGTCGGGACAGGGGTTCGAACACTGAAGCTTTCTTT. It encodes CASSRDRGSNTEAFF.

The CDR3 sequence is CASSIGLAGYNEQFF. Here the CDR3 DNA reads TGTGCCAGTAGTATAGGACTAGCGGGGTACAATGAGCAGTTCTTC. The V call is TRBV19, the J call TRBJ2-1; the match to TRBD2 covers 11 bases. Germline CDR1 reads LNHDA; CDR2 reads SQIVND (reference sequence). The CDR3 spans 15 residues. V shed 1 base and J 4 bases; nucleotides not matched to a gene: 0.

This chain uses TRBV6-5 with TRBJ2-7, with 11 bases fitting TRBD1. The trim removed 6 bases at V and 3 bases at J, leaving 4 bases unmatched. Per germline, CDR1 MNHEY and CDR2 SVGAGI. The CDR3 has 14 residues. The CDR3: CASRGGQGVYEQYF. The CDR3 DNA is TGTGCCAGCAGGGGGGGACAGGGGGTCTACGAGCAGTACTTC.

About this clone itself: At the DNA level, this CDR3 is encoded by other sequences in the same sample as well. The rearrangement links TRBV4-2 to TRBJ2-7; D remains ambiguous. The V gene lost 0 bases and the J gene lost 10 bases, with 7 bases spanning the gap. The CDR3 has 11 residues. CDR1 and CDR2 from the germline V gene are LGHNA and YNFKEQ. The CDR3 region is CASSQDSEQYF. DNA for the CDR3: TGTGCCAGCAGCCAAGATTCAGAACAGTACTTC.

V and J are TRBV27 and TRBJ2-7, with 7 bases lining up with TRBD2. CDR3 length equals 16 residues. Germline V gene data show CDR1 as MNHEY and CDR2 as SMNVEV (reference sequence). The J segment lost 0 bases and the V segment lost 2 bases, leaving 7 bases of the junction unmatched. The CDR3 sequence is CASSLAASGHSYEQYF. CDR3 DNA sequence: TGTGCCAGCAGTTTAGCGGCTAGCGGCCACTCCTACGAGCAGTACTTC.